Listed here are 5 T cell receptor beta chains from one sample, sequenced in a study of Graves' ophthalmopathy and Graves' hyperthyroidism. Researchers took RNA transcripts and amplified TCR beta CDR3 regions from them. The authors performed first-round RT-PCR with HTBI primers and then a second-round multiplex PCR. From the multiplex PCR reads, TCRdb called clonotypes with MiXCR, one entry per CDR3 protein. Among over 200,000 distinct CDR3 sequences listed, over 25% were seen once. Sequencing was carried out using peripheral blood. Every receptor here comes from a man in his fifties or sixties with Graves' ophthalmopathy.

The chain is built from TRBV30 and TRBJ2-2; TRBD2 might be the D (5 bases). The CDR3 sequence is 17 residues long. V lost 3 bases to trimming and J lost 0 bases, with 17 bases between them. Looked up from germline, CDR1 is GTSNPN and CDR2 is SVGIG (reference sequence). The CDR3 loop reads CAWRPTKSGTNTGELFF. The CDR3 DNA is TGTGCCTGGAGACCCACCAAGAGCGGTACGAACACCGGGGAGCTGTTTTTT.

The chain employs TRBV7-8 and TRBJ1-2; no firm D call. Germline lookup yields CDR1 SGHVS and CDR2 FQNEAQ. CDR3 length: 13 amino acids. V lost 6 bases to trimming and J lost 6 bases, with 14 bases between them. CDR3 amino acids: CASSRSHGDGYTF. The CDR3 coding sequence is TGTGCCAGCAGTCGGAGTCACGGGGATGGCTACACCTTC.

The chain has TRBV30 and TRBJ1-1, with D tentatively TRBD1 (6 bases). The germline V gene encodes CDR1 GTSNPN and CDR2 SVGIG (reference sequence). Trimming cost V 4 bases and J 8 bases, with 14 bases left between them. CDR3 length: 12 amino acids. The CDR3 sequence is CAWTSGDLEAFF. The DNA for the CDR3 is TGTGCCTGGACGTCAGGGGACCTAGAAGCTTTCTTT.

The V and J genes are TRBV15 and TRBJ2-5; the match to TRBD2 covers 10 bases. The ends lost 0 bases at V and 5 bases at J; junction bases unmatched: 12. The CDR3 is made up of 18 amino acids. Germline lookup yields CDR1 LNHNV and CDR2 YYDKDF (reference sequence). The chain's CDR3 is CATSRDQTASGSLETQYF. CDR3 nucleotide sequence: TGTGCCACCAGCAGAGATCAAACGGCTAGCGGGAGTTTGGAGACCCAGTACTTC. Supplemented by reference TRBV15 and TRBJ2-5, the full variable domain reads DAMVIQNPRYQVTQFGKPVTLSCSQTLNHNVMYWYQQKSSQAPKLLFHYYDKDFNNEADTPDNFQSRRPNTSFCFLDIRSPGLGDTAMYLCATSRDQTASGSLETQYFGPGTRLLVL.

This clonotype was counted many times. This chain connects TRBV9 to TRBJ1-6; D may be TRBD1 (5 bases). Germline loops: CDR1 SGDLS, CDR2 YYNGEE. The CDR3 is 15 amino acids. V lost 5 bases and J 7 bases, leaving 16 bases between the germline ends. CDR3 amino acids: CASSSTPGANSPLHF. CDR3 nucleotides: TGTGCCAGCAGTTCTACCCCCGGGGCCAATTCACCCCTCCACTTT.